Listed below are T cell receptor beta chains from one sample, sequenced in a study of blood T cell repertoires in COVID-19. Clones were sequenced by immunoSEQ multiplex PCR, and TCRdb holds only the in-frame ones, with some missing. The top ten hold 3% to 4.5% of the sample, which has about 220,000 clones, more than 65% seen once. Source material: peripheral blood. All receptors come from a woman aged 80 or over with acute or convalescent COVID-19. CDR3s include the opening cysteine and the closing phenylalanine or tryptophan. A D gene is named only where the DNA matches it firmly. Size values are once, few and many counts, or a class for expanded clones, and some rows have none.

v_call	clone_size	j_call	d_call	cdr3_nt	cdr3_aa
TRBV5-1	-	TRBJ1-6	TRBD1	TGCGCCAGCAGCTTGGGGGACAGCAAGAATTCACCCCTCCACTTT	CASSLGDSKNSPLHF
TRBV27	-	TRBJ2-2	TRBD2	TGTGCCAGCAGTTTAAGGGCTTGGACTAGCGGGGTGAACACCGGGGAGCTGTTTTTT	CASSLRAWTSGVNTGELFF
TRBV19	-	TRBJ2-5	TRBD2	TGTGCCAGTAGTATACCACTAGCGGGGGGCCAAGAGACCCAGTACTTC	CASSIPLAGGQETQYF
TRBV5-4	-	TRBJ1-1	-	TGTGCCAGCAGCCCAAAGACAACGAACACTGAAGCTTTCTTT	CASSPKTTNTEAFF
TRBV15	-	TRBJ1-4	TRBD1	TGTGCCACCAGCAGGGGGACAGACACTAATGAAAAACTGTTTTTT	CATSRGTDTNEKLFF
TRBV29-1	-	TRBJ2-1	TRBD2	TGCAGCGTTGCAGTGGGGGGGTACAATGAGCAGTTCTTC	CSVAVGGYNEQFF
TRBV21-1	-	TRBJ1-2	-	TGTGCCAGCATCCTACTGGGAGGTGGCTACACCTTC	CASILLGGGYTF
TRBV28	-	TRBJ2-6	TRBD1	TGTGCCAGCAGAATGGGGACAGGGTTGGGCTCTGGGGCCAACGTCCTGACTTTC	CASRMGTGLGSGANVLTF
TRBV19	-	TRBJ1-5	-	TGTGCCAGTAAGGGGCAGGACTATAGCAATCAGCCCCAGCATTTT	CASKGQDYSNQPQHF
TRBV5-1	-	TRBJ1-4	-	TGCGCCAGCAGCTTAGTTCCGGGATCGGGCGAAAAACTGTTTTTT	CASSLVPGSGEKLFF
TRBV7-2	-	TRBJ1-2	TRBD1	TGTGCCAGCAGCGCGCGGGACAGGTTTGAATATGGCTACACCTTC	CASSARDRFEYGYTF
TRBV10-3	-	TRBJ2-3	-	TGTGCCATCAGTGAGCAGGGTCCAGGCACAGATACGCAGTATTTT	CAISEQGPGTDTQYF
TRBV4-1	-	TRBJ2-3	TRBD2	TGCGCCAGCAGCCAAGGGGGGGGAGATACGCAGTATTTT	CASSQGGGDTQYF
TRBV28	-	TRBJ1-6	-	TGTGCCAGCAGTTTCAACAGCCTAAATTCACCCCTCCACTTT	CASSFNSLNSPLHF
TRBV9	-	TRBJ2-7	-	TGTGCCAGCAGTTTACGGGATGGCCCGTACGAGCAGTACTTC	CASSLRDGPYEQYF
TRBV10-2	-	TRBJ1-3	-	TGCGCCAGCAGTGAGGGGAGGTACAGTTCCTCTGGAAACACCATATATTTT	CASSEGRYSSSGNTIYF
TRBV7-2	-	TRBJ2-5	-	TGTGCCAGCAGCCCCTCGACAGGATGGGAGACCCAGTACTTC	CASSPSTGWETQYF
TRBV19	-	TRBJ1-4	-	TGTGCCAGTAGTATATCATACACTCCGGGGAATGAAAAACTGTTTTTT	CASSISYTPGNEKLFF
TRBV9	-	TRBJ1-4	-	TGTGCCAGCAGCACAGGGTTCGGGGAAAAACTGTTTTTT	CASSTGFGEKLFF
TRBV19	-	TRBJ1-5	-	TGTGCCAGTAGTATCCAGGGCAGACAGCCCCAGCATTTT	CASSIQGRQPQHF
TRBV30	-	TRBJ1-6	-	TGTGCCTGGTTGGGGACAAGTAATTCACCCCTCCACTTT	CAWLGTSNSPLHF
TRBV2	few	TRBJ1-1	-	TGTGCCACAAGGGAGACCAGGGGACTGAACACTGAAGCTTTCTTT	CATRETRGLNTEAFF
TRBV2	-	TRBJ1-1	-	TGTGCCAGCAGTGAGAGTCAGAGGAGCACTGAAGCTTTCTTT	CASSESQRSTEAFF
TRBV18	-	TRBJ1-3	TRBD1	TGTGCCAGCTCACTCAGGGACAGCGACGGAAACACCATATATTTT	CASSLRDSDGNTIYF
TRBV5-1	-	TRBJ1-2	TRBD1	TGCGCCAGCAGCGCTCTCCGGGACAGGGGGAGCTACACCTTC	CASSALRDRGSYTF
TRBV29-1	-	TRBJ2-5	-	TGCAGCGCCGGAGTTGGGGGCAGCGAGACCCAGTACTTC	CSAGVGGSETQYF
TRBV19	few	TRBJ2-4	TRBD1	TGTGCCAGTAGGGGGGACAGAAAAAACATTCAGTACTTC	CASRGDRKNIQYF
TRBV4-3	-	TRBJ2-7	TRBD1	TGCGCCAGCAGCCAAGATTGGACAGGGGGAGGCTACGAGCAGTACTTC	CASSQDWTGGGYEQYF
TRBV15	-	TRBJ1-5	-	TGTGCCACCAGCAGAGATATTGTTCAGCCCCAGCATTTT	CATSRDIVQPQHF
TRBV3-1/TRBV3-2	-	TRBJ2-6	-	TGTGCCAGCACGGCGGTAATCTCCGGCTCTGGGGCCAACGTCCTGACTTTC	CASTAVISGSGANVLTF
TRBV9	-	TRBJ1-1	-	TGTGCCAGCAGCGCCCAAACGGGGAACACTGAAGCTTTCTTT	CASSAQTGNTEAFF